This T cell receptor beta chain was found in a study of cytomegalovirus exposure and HLA in healthy donors. The PCR employed 60 Vbeta primers together with 13 Jbeta primers. Here immunoSEQ multiplex PCR was the method, and the copy in TCRdb shows in-frame clones only, minus some. Of some 130,000 clones listed, roughly 73% were seen once; the top ten hold about 1%. Germline CDR1 is SGHRS and CDR2 is YFSETQ. V gave up 3 bases and J gave up 0 bases; unmatched junction bases: 1. CDR3 size: 14 residues. The specimen sequenced was PBMCs. This receptor was obtained from a male donor in good health and CMV-seronegative. V gene TRBV5-1 combines with J gene TRBJ1-1; 8 bases align to TRBD1. This chain's CDR3 is CASSSGQVNTEAFF. Written as DNA, the CDR3 is TGCGCCAGCAGCTCGGGACAGGTGAACACTGAAGCTTTCTTT. The full variable domain, with the rest looked up from reference TRBV5-1 and TRBJ1-1, is KAGVTQTPRYLIKTRGQQVTLSCSPISGHRSVSWYQQTPGQGLQFLFEYFSETQRNKGNFPGRFSGRQFSNSRSEMNVSTLELGDSALYLCASSSGQVNTEAFFGQGTRLTVV.